The 2 T cell receptor beta chains given below trace back to one sample, sequenced in a study of blood T cell repertoires in COVID-19. Assay: immunoSEQ multiplex PCR; the TCRdb copy retains only in-frame clones and omits some. The sample lists roughly 230,000 clones; about 83% were seen once. The sequencing input was peripheral blood. Every receptor here comes from a human donor in a cohort sampled during active COVID-19.

The gene calls are TRBV10-1 and TRBJ2-3, with 9 nucleotides matching TRBD1. CDR1 and CDR2 from the germline V gene are WNHNN and SYGVQD (reference sequence). The CDR3 runs 15 residues. The trim removed 0 bases at V and 4 bases at J, leaving 2 bases unmatched. The CDR3 is CASSESTGGADTQYF. CDR3 in DNA: TGCGCCAGCAGTGAGTCGACAGGGGGGGCAGATACGCAGTATTTT.

This chain uses TRBV6-6 with TRBJ2-7, with D tentatively TRBD2 (5 bases). Germline V gene lookup returns CDR1 MNHNY and CDR2 SVGAGI (reference sequence). Trimming shortened V by 5 bases and J by 3 bases, and 11 bases separated the two germline ends. The CDR3 length is 13 residues. The CDR3: CASSKTMIYEQYF. CDR3 bases: TGTGCCAGCAGTAAGACTATGATCTACGAGCAGTACTTC.